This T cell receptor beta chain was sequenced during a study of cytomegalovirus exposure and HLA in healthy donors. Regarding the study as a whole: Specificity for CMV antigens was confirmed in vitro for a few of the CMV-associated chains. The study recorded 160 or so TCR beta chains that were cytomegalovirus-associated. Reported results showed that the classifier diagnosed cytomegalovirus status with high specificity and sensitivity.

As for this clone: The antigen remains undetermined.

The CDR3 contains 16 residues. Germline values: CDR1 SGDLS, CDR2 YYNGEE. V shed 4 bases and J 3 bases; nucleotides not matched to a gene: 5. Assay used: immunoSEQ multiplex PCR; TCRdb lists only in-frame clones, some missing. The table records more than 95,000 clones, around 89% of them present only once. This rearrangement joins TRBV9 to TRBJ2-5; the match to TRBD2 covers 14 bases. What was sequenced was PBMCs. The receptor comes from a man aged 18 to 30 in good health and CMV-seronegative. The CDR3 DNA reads TGTGCCAGCAGCCCCCGACTAGCGGGGGGGGAAGAGACCCAGTACTTC. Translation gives CASSPRLAGGEETQYF.